Sequencing of this T cell receptor beta chain was carried out in a study of CD8+ T cells in alopecia areata. Study as a whole: Oral tofacitinib, 5 to 10 mg twice daily, was given in an open-label trial.

Turning to this clone: Antigen: not known.

Researchers gathered lesional scalp punch biopsies and peripheral blood from patients with alopecia areata. In germline, CDR1 is SEHNR, CDR2 FQNEAQ (reference sequence). The germline V and J ends were trimmed by 5 bases and 4 bases, with 14 bases remaining between them. The CDR3 sequence is 14 residues long. RNA extraction and reverse transcription yielded cDNA as sequencing template. This table comes from immunoSEQ multiplex PCR, and its TCRdb copy is limited to in-frame clones, with some not included. The sample has roughly 250,000 clones; 65% to 70% are singletons. Whole-study results and caveats: Scalp sample sequencing also detects resident alphabeta T cells of normal skin.

This receptor was obtained from a human donor with alopecia areata. V and J are TRBV7-9 and TRBJ1-2; D is undetermined. The sample here was CD4+ T cells sorted from blood, taken at week 0. Here the CDR3 DNA reads TGTGCCAGCAGCCCCGGGAGTTACCGCTATGGCTACACCTTC. Encoded protein: CASSPGSYRYGYTF.